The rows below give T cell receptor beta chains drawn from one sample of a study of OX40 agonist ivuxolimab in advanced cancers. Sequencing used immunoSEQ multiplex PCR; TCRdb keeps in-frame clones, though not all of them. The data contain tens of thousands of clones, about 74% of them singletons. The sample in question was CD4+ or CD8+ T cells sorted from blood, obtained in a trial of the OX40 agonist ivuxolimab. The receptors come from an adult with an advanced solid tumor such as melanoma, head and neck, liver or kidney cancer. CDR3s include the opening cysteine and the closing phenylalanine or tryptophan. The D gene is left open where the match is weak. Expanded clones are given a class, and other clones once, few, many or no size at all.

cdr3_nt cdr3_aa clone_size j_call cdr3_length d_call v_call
TGTGCCAGCAGCTTGGGGGACAGGGGGAGTCAGCCCCAGCATTTT CASSLGDRGSQPQHF . TRBJ1-5 15 TRBD1 TRBV7-2
TGCAGCGTCCTACCGACAGTCGCGAACACTGAAGCTTTCTTT CSVLPTVANTEAFF . TRBJ1-1 14 . TRBV29-1
TGTGCCAGCAGTTCGGGACAGGGTCGATATGGCTACACCTTC CASSSGQGRYGYTF . TRBJ1-2 14 TRBD1 TRBV6-5
TGTGCCAGTACCTTGGACAGGGGGGCCGGGGCCAACGTCCTGACTTTC CASTLDRGAGANVLTF once TRBJ2-6 16 TRBD1 TRBV19
TGCGCCAGCAGCTTGGGCAGCACCAATTCACCCCTCCACTTT CASSLGSTNSPLHF . TRBJ1-6 14 . TRBV5-1
TGTGCCAGCAGCTTAGCGGGGGGGCCCCCAGATACGCAGTATTTT CASSLAGGPPDTQYF once TRBJ2-3 15 . TRBV7-9
TGTGCCAGCAGCCCACCCGGGCAGGGGGCTAACTATGGCTACACCTTC CASSPPGQGANYGYTF . TRBJ1-2 16 TRBD1 TRBV11-2
TGTGCCAGCAGCTTGCAAGGGACAGCAAGAGGCTACACCTTC CASSLQGTARGYTF few TRBJ1-2 14 TRBD1 TRBV5-8
TGCGCCAGCAGTGACAGGGGGCCGGTGAACACTGAAGCTTTCTTT CASSDRGPVNTEAFF . TRBJ1-1 15 TRBD1 TRBV10-2
TGCAGTGCGCAGGGCCCAGGTACGCAGTATTTT CSAQGPGTQYF . TRBJ2-3 11 . TRBV20-1
TGTGCCAGCAGGGTCATGGACAGGGGACGCACTGAAGCTTTCTTT CASRVMDRGRTEAFF . TRBJ1-1 15 TRBD1 TRBV6-1
TGTGCCAGCAGCTTACAGGCGGCCATCTATGGCTACACCTTC CASSLQAAIYGYTF medium-sized TRBJ1-2 14 . TRBV5-6
TGCGCCAGCAGCAGGGACACTGAAGCTTTCTTT CASSRDTEAFF few TRBJ1-1 11 . TRBV5-1
TGCGCCAGCAGCCCGGGGGGTTTTGACGAGCAGTACTTC CASSPGGFDEQYF . TRBJ2-7 13 TRBD2 TRBV5-1
TGTGCCAGCAGCGTCGCACATTCACCCCTCCACTTT CASSVAHSPLHF . TRBJ1-6 12 . TRBV9
TGTGCCAGCAGCTTGGAGAGAGTTAACTATGGCTACACCTTC CASSLERVNYGYTF . TRBJ1-2 14 . TRBV5-6
TGTGCCAGCAGTGTGACAGGGCAAAATGAAAAACTGTTTTTT CASSVTGQNEKLFF . TRBJ1-4 14 TRBD1 TRBV6-5
TGTGCCAGCAGCTTAACTCCCAAGGCGATGAACACTGAAGCTTTCTTT CASSLTPKAMNTEAFF . TRBJ1-1 16 . TRBV7-3
TGTGCCAGCAGCTCACAGGGCCTTAGATCACCCCTCCACTTT CASSSQGLRSPLHF . TRBJ1-6 14 . TRBV5-6